Below, 28 T cell receptor beta chains from the same sample are listed, as sequenced in a study of beta chain features in type 1 diabetes. Expressed TCRB transcripts got sequenced, as all isolated RNA was reverse transcribed. Sequencing was performed with immunoSEQ multiplex PCR; in TCRdb, only in-frame clones are kept and a portion is missing. The table records under 250,000 clones, around 26% of them present only once. Material: central memory CD4+ T cells from blood. The receptors were sampled from a young man in good health.

The rearrangement links TRBV30 to TRBJ1-4; D uncertain. Trimming pared 2 bases from V and 3 bases from J, leaving 7 bases between. CDR1 GTSNPN and CDR2 SVGIG come from the germline V gene (reference sequence). The CDR3 loop spans 13 amino acids. The CDR3, as DNA: TGTGCCTGGAGTCACGACTCTAATGAAAAACTGTTTTTT. Protein sequence: CAWSHDSNEKLFF.

The gene calls are TRBV13 and TRBJ2-3, with TRBD2 identical over 14 bases. CDR1 PRHDT and CDR2 FYEKMQ come from the germline V gene (reference sequence). The J segment lost 0 bases and the V segment lost 5 bases, leaving 7 bases of the junction unmatched. This CDR3 is 18 amino acids long. The CDR3 region is CASSLRTSGRSSTDTQYF. In DNA, the CDR3 is TGTGCCAGCAGCCTCCGGACTAGCGGGAGGTCTAGCACAGATACGCAGTATTTT.

This clone appeared a few times. V is TRBV5-6 and J is TRBJ2-1, with D hard to call. The V end lost 6 bases, the J end lost 3 bases, and 10 bases lay between the germline ends. CDR3 length: 13 amino acids. Germline V gene lookup returns CDR1 SGHDT and CDR2 YYEEEE. DNA of the CDR3: TGTGCCAGCAAAGGGTGGGGCTACAATGAGCAGTTCTTC. Protein product: CASKGWGYNEQFF.

This clone has only a few counts. The chain has TRBV7-2 and TRBJ2-3, with a possible D match to TRBD2 (8 bases). V was trimmed by 5 bases and J by 4 bases, leaving 22 bases between them. The CDR3 spans 17 residues. Germline V CDR1 and CDR2: SGHTA, FQGNSA. The CDR3 sequence: CASSPEGGGRLSDTQYF. The CDR3 nucleotides are TGTGCCAGCAGCCCCGAAGGGGGCGGGAGGCTTTCAGATACGCAGTATTTT. Together with reference TRBV7-2 and TRBJ2-3, the CDR3 gives the full variable domain: GAGVSQSPSNKVTEKGKDVELRCDPISGHTALYWYRQSLGQGLEFLIYFQGNSAPDKSGLPSDRFSAERTGGSVSTLTIQRTQQEDSAVYLCASSPEGGGRLSDTQYFGPGTRLTVL.

This clone was counted a few times. This chain links TRBV6-1 with TRBJ1-2; D gene ambiguous. V gave up 2 bases and J gave up 5 bases, with 12 bases separating them. The CDR3 runs to 14 residues. Germline lookup yields CDR1 MNHNS and CDR2 SASEGT. CDR3 protein: CASSELTPRYGYTF. The CDR3 nucleotides read TGTGCCAGCAGTGAACTAACACCGCGGTATGGCTACACCTTC.

The chain combines TRBV2 with TRBJ1-1; D remains ambiguous. Germline loops: CDR1 SNHLY, CDR2 FYNNEI. Trimming cost V 7 bases and J 0 bases, with 9 bases left between them. CDR3 length: 13 residues. As DNA, the CDR3 is TGTGCCAGCAAGGGCAACATGAACACTGAAGCTTTCTTT. Translation gives CASKGNMNTEAFF.

The chain couples TRBV5-1 to TRBJ2-3; weak D call: TRBD1 (7 bases). V lost 4 bases, J lost 1 base, and 10 bases lay in between. The V gene's germline CDR1 is SGHRS and CDR2 YFSETQ. This CDR3 is 14 amino acids long. The CDR3 protein is CASSGGTGTDTQYF. The DNA of the CDR3 is TGCGCCAGCAGCGGGGGGACAGGCACAGATACGCAGTATTTT.

The chain uses TRBV7-2 and TRBJ2-5, with 9 bases matching TRBD2. V was clipped by 2 bases and J by 5 bases; unmatched bases: 9. This CDR3 comprises 16 residues. CDR1 and CDR2 from the germline V gene are SGHTA and FQGNSA. The CDR3 DNA follows: TGTGCCAGCAGCTTAAATTCGGCGGGGGGGCCGGAGACCCAGTACTTC. Amino acid sequence: CASSLNSAGGPETQYF.

As for this clone: The same CDR3 is also encoded by other DNA sequences in this sample. V is TRBV7-2 and J is TRBJ2-7; 7 bases fit TRBD2. The CDR3 runs 13 residues. With V trimmed by 1 base and J by 4 bases, 1 base remained unmatched. Per germline, CDR1 SGHTA and CDR2 FQGNSA. The CDR3 is CASSLEAGYEQYF. The CDR3 nucleotides are TGTGCCAGCAGCTTAGAAGCGGGGTACGAGCAGTACTTC.

The J gene is TRBJ2-2, the V gene TRBV9; 9 bases are shared with TRBD2. The CDR3 covers 15 residues. Germline CDR1 SGDLS, CDR2 YYNGEE. V trimming: 2 bases; J trimming: 5 bases; junction bases outside the gene matches: 4. CDR3 loop: CASSVVAGDTGELFF. For the CDR3, the DNA is TGTGCCAGCAGCGTTGTAGCGGGAGATACCGGGGAGCTGTTTTTT.

The rearrangement links TRBV30 to TRBJ2-5, with D perhaps matching TRBD1 or TRBD2 (5 bases each). Deletions cut 7 bases from V and 0 bases from J, with 12 bases between. Germline values: CDR1 GTSNPN, CDR2 SVGIG (reference sequence). This CDR3 comprises 13 residues. Written as DNA, the CDR3 is TGTGCCTCCAACGGGGCTGACCAAGAGACCCAGTACTTC. Encoded protein: CASNGADQETQYF.

The sample holds many counts of this clone. The chain has TRBV5-1 and TRBJ2-6, with D unclear. Trimming pared 1 base from V and 2 bases from J, leaving 7 bases between. Germline-derived CDR1 and CDR2 are SGHRS and YFSETQ. CDR3 length equals 15 residues. The CDR3 reads CASSLIGAGANVLTF. The CDR3 coding sequence is TGCGCCAGCAGCTTGATTGGGGCTGGGGCCAACGTCCTGACTTTC.

In this sample, this clone turned up a few times. The gene calls are TRBV29-1 and TRBJ2-3; D not resolved. Germline CDR1 reads SQVTM; CDR2 reads ANQGSEA. The germline V and J ends were trimmed by 4 bases and 1 base, with 15 bases remaining between them. This CDR3 region has 15 residues. The CDR3 DNA reads TGCAGCGTTGGGCGTTCCGGCTCACGCACAGATACGCAGTATTTT. It encodes CSVGRSGSRTDTQYF.

The V gene is TRBV5-1, the J gene TRBJ2-7; the match to TRBD2 covers 15 bases. There are 15 residues in the CDR3. Trimming cost V 4 bases and J 9 bases; bases outside gene matches: 8. Germline lookup yields CDR1 SGHRS and CDR2 YFSETQ. In DNA, the CDR3 is TGCGCCAGCAGCCCCGGACTAGCGGGAGGGCCGGGGCAGTACTTC. It codes for CASSPGLAGGPGQYF.

This clone was observed a handful of times. The chain couples TRBV5-4 to TRBJ2-5; D perhaps matches TRBD1 (6 bases). Germline V gene lookup returns CDR1 SGHNT and CDR2 YYREEE (reference sequence). The CDR3 is 13 amino acids. Trimming took off 3 bases at V and 2 bases at J, with 8 bases between the two ends. In nucleotides, the CDR3 is TGTGCCAGCAGCTGGACAGATCAAGAGACCCAGTACTTC. Translation gives CASSWTDQETQYF.

This clone was detected only a few times. V is TRBV6-6 and J is TRBJ1-3; D gene uncertain. V was pared by 4 bases and J by 6 bases, with 10 bases between. CDR1 and CDR2 from the germline V gene are MNHNY and SVGAGI (reference sequence). The CDR3 is 13 residues long. The CDR3 protein is CASSSASSNTIYF. CDR3 nucleotides: TGTGCCAGCAGTTCCGCCTCCTCAAACACCATATATTTT.

The chain combines TRBV4-3 with TRBJ2-1; 8 bases match TRBD2. The V and J ends lost 2 bases and 1 base, in that order; junction bases with no gene match: 1. The CDR3 loop spans 15 amino acids. Germline CDR1 reads LGHNA; CDR2 reads YSLEER. Here the CDR3 DNA reads TGCGCCAGCAGCCAAACTAGCGGTTCCTACAATGAGCAGTTCTTC. Residues: CASSQTSGSYNEQFF.

This clone was recorded a few times. This chain joins TRBV29-1 and TRBJ2-1, with D possibly matching TRBD2 (5 bases). Germline V gives CDR1 SQVTM, CDR2 ANQGSEA. CDR3 size: 15 residues. CDR3 in amino acids: CRLPVRGRAENEQFF. In nucleotides, the CDR3 is TGCAGACTACCAGTTAGAGGCCGAGCGGAGAATGAGCAGTTCTTC.

This clone was counted many times. The V call is TRBV15, the J call TRBJ2-5; D may be TRBD2 (5 bases). CDR3 length equals 13 residues. Germline V gives CDR1 LNHNV, CDR2 YYDKDF (reference sequence). V was pared by 1 base and J by 5 bases, with 8 bases between. DNA of the CDR3: TGTGCCACCAGCAGAGGAAGAGGGGAGACCCAGTACTTC. Its translation: CATSRGRGETQYF.

The table lists this clone with a few counts. The chain links TRBV14 to TRBJ2-1, with TRBD2 identical over 11 bases. Per the germline V gene, CDR1 is SGHDN and CDR2 is FVKESK. V trimming: 0 bases; J trimming: 15 bases; junction bases outside the gene matches: 4. The CDR3 has 13 amino acids. Here the CDR3 reads CASSQDTSGSLFF. The CDR3 DNA sequence: TGTGCCAGCAGCCAAGATACTAGCGGGAGTCTGTTCTTC. Full variable domain (outside the CDR3, taken from reference TRBV14 and TRBJ2-1): EAGVTQFPSHSVIEKGQTVTLRCDPISGHDNLYWYRRVMGKEIKFLLHFVKESKQDESGMPNNRFLAERTGGTYSTLKVQPAELEDSGVYFCASSQDTSGSLFFGPGTRLTVL.

This clone was observed a few times. This rearrangement joins TRBV4-2 to TRBJ1-2; TRBD1 matches 8 bases. The V segment lost 0 bases and the J segment 6 bases; nucleotides outside the gene matches: 9. Per the germline V gene, CDR1 is LGHNA and CDR2 is YNFKEQ. This CDR3 region has 16 residues. The CDR3 DNA is TGTGCCAGCAGCCAAGAAGGCACAGGGGGATGGAATGGCTACACCTTC. Protein: CASSQEGTGGWNGYTF.

This rearrangement joins TRBV27 to TRBJ1-5; the match to TRBD1 covers 7 bases. The V segment lost 7 bases and the J segment 2 bases; nucleotides outside the gene matches: 11. This CDR3 is 16 amino acids long. The germline gives CDR1 MNHEY, CDR2 SMNVEV (reference sequence). The CDR3 loop reads CASTSRGGSGNQPQHF. The CDR3 DNA is TGTGCCAGCACTTCGAGAGGGGGCTCTGGCAATCAGCCCCAGCATTTT.

Worth noting for this clone: This CDR3 is also generated by other DNA sequences in the sample. CDR3 sequence (DNA): TGTGCCAGCTCACCGAAAACAGATACGCAGTATTTT. It codes for CASSPKTDTQYF. J is TRBJ2-3 and V is TRBV18, with D unresolved. V shed 3 bases and J shed 3 bases, with 4 bases lying between them. Germline V gene sequence: CDR1 KGHSH, CDR2 LQKENI. This CDR3 comprises 12 residues.

This chain connects TRBV25-1 to TRBJ2-7; TRBD2 might be the D (7 bases). The V gene's germline CDR1 is MGHDK and CDR2 SYGVNS. The CDR3 contains 14 residues. Between the trimmed V and J ends, which lost 2 bases and 5 bases, there was a span of 13 bases. CDR3 loop: CASSERGGRDEQYF. In DNA, the CDR3 is TGTGCCAGCAGTGAAAGGGGGGGAAGGGACGAGCAGTACTTC.

This clone was detected only once. This specimen includes other DNA sequences encoding the same CDR3. The rearrangement joins TRBV9 to TRBJ2-3, with D perhaps being TRBD1 or TRBD2 (5 bases each). The V end was cut by 0 bases, the J end by 6 bases, with 14 bases between. The CDR3 contains 15 residues. Germline CDR1 is SGDLS and CDR2 is YYNGEE. The CDR3 DNA follows: TGTGCCAGCAGCGTAGGTCGGGCAGGGACCGATACGCAGTATTTT. Protein product: CASSVGRAGTDTQYF. Looking up the rest from reference TRBV9 and TRBJ2-3 gives the full variable domain: DSGVTQTPKHLITATGQRVTLRCSPRSGDLSVYWYQQSLDQGLQFLIQYYNGEERAKGNILERFSAQQFPDLHSELNLSSLELGDSALYFCASSVGRAGTDTQYFGPGTRLTVL.

In this sample, this clone turned up a few times. This chain connects TRBV18 to TRBJ2-1; D call uncertain. The V gene's germline CDR1 is KGHSH and CDR2 LQKENI. The ends were cut back, 3 bases at V and 4 bases at J, with 10 bases in the middle. CDR3 size: 14 residues. The CDR3 loop reads CASSPQQLYNEQFF. The CDR3 DNA follows: TGTGCCAGCTCACCTCAACAGCTTTACAATGAGCAGTTCTTC.

The chain links TRBV4-3 to TRBJ2-2, with D tentatively TRBD2 (5 bases). Germline CDR1 LGHNA, CDR2 YSLEER. This CDR3 is built from 17 residues. V shed 4 bases and J shed 3 bases, with 18 bases lying between them. CDR3 in DNA: TGCGCCAGCAGCCCCCGAGGGATGGCCGCTGACACCGGGGAGCTGTTTTTT. It specifies CASSPRGMAADTGELFF.

The rearrangement uses TRBV5-1 and TRBJ2-5, with TRBD1 matching 7 bases. CDR1 is SGHRS and CDR2 is YFSETQ in the germline V gene. The CDR3 length is 15 residues. V was clipped by 3 bases and J by 0 bases; unmatched bases: 5. The CDR3 sequence is CASSSWGQNQETQYF. CDR3 sequence (DNA): TGCGCCAGCAGCTCATGGGGACAGAACCAAGAGACCCAGTACTTC.